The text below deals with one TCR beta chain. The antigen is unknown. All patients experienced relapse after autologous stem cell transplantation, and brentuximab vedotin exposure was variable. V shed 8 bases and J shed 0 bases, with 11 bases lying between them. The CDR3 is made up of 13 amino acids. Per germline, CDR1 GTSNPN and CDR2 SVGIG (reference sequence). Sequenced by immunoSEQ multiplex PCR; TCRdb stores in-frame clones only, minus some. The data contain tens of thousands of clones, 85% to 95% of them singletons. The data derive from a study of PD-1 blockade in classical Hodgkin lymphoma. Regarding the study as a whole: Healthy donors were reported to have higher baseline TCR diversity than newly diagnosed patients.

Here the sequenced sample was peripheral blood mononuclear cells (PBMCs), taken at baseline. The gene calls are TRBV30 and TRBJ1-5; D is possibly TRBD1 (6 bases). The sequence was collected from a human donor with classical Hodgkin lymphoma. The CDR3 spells CAPDRFSNQPQHF. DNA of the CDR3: TGTGCCCCTGACAGGTTTAGCAATCAGCCCCAGCATTTT.